One and the same sample provided the 7 T cell receptor beta chains below, sequenced in a study of blood T cell repertoires in COVID-19. The protocol was immunoSEQ multiplex PCR, while the TCRdb copy is restricted to in-frame clones and leaves out a portion. In the table there are tens of thousands of clones, approximately 80% of which are singletons. Sequencing used peripheral blood. Receptors were obtained from a human donor in a cohort sampled during active COVID-19.

This clone was seen only once. The chain employs TRBV18 and TRBJ2-7; no firm D call. CDR1 KGHSH and CDR2 LQKENI come from the germline V gene. The CDR3 has 13 residues. Trimming removed 4 bases from V and 2 bases from J, with 9 bases in between. The CDR3 here is CASSRRQAYEQYF. CDR3 DNA sequence: TGTGCCAGCTCACGCCGACAAGCCTACGAGCAGTACTTC. The whole variable domain, filled in from reference TRBV18 and TRBJ2-7, reads NAGVMQNPRHLVRRRGQEARLRCSPMKGHSHVYWYRQLPEEGLKFMVYLQKENIIDESGMPKERFSAEFPKEGPSILRIQQVVRGDSAAYFCASSRRQAYEQYFGPGTRLTVT.

The J gene is TRBJ2-7, the V gene TRBV5-1; 9 bases map to TRBD1. The V segment lost 2 bases and the J segment 2 bases; nucleotides outside the gene matches: 5. This CDR3 spans 15 amino acids. The germline V gene encodes CDR1 SGHRS and CDR2 YFSETQ. CDR3 amino acids: CASSLPGTGTYEQYF. CDR3 nucleotides: TGCGCCAGCAGCTTACCCGGGACAGGGACCTACGAGCAGTACTTC.

The chain recombines TRBV7-3 with TRBJ2-3, with 7 bases matching TRBD1. With 2 bases clipped from V and 1 base from J, the junction kept 6 bases outside the gene matches. Germline V gene data show CDR1 as SGHTA and CDR2 as FQGTGA. The CDR3 has 16 amino acids. In DNA form, the CDR3 reads TGTGCCAGCAGCTTATTAGGGGGCCGAGGCACAGATACGCAGTATTTT. It codes for CASSLLGGRGTDTQYF.

The chain combines TRBV5-4 with TRBJ1-1; D perhaps matches TRBD1 (5 bases). Germline CDR1 and CDR2: SGHNT and YYREEE (reference sequence). The CDR3 has 14 residues. Trimming left V 0 bases short and J 1 base short, with 7 bases between. For the CDR3, the DNA is TGTGCCAGCAGCTTGGTGGGGGGGAACACTGAAGCTTTCTTT. It specifies CASSLVGGNTEAFF. The complete variable domain, with remaining parts taken from reference TRBV5-4 and TRBJ1-1, reads ETGVTQSPTHLIKTRGQQVTLRCSSQSGHNTVSWYQQALGQGPQFIFQYYREEENGRGNFPPRFSGLQFPNYSSELNVNALELDDSALYLCASSLVGGNTEAFFGQGTRLTVV.

The J gene is TRBJ1-4, the V gene TRBV19, with D possibly matching TRBD1 (5 bases). Trimming shortened V by 7 bases and J by 12 bases, and 24 bases separated the two germline ends. CDR1 and CDR2 from the germline V gene are LNHDA and SQIVND (reference sequence). This CDR3 region has 15 residues. The CDR3 DNA reads as TGTGCCAGTACAGACCCCCAATGGGGCAGGGTTGAACTGTTTTTT. Protein sequence: CASTDPQWGRVELFF.

The V gene is TRBV5-4, the J gene TRBJ2-7, with 8 bases matching TRBD1. In germline, CDR1 is SGHNT, CDR2 YYREEE (reference sequence). J was trimmed by 5 bases and V by 6 bases; bases with no gene match: 19. This CDR3 region has 17 residues. The chain's CDR3 is CASIEVARGPRNNEQYF. DNA for the CDR3: TGTGCCAGCATTGAGGTGGCCAGGGGGCCGCGGAACAACGAGCAGTACTTC.

This clone is a singleton in its sample. The chain uses TRBV14 and TRBJ1-1; 9 positions agree with TRBD1. The germline V gene has CDR1 SGHDN and CDR2 FVKESK. The junction had 8 bases not matched to a gene; V was cut back by 4 bases and J by 2 bases. The CDR3 runs 16 residues. CDR3 in DNA: TGTGCCAGCAGCCCCCCCGGACAGGGGTTCAACACTGAAGCTTTCTTT. Its translation: CASSPPGQGFNTEAFF.